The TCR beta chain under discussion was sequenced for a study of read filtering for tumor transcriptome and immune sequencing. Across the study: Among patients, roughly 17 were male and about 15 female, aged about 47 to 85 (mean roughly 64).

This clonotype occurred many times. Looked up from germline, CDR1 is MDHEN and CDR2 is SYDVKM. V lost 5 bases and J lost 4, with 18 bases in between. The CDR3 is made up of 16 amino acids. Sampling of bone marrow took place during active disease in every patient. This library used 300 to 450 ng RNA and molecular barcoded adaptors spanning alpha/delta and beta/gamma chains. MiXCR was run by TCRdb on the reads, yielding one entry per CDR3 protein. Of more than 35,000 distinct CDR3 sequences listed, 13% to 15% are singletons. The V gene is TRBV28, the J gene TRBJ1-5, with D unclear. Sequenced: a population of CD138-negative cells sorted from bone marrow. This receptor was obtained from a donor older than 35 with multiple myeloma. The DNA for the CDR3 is TGTGCCAGCAGTCGCGACGGGTTTGAAGGTAATCAGCCCCAGCATTTT. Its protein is CASSRDGFEGNQPQHF. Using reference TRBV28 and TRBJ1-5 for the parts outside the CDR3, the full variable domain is DVKVTQSSRYLVKRTGEKVFLECVQDMDHENMFWYRQDPGLGLRLIYFSYDVKMKEKGDIPEGYSVSREKKERFSLILESASTNQTSMYLCASSRDGFEGNQPQHFGDGTRLSIL.